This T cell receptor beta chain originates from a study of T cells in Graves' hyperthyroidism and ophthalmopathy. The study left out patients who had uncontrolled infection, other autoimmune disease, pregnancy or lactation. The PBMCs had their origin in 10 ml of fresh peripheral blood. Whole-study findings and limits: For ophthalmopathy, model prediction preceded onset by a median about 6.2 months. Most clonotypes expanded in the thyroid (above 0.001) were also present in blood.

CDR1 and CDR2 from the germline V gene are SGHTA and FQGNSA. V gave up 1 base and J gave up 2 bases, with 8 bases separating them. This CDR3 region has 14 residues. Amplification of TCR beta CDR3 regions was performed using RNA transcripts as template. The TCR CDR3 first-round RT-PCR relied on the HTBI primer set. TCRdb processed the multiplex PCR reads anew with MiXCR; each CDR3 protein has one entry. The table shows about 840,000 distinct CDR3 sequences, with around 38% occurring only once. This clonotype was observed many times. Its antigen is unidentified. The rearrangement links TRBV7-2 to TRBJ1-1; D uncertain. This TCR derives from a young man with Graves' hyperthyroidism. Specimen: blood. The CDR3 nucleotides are TGTGCCAGCAGCTTAGGACACGCTAACACTGAAGCTTTCTTT. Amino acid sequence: CASSLGHANTEAFF.